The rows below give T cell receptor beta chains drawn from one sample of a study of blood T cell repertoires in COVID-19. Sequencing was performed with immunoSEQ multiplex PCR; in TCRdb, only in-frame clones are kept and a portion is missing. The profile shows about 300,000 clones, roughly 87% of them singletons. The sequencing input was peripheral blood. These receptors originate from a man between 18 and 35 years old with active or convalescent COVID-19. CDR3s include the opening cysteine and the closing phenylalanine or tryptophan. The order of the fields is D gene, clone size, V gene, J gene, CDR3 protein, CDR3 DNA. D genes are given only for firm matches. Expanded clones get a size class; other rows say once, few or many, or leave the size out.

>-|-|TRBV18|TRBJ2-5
CASSSTGETQYF
TGTGCCAGCTCATCGACGGGAGAGACCCAGTACTTC
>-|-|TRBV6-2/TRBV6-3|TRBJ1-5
CASSLTLLGNQPQHF
TGTGCCAGCAGCCTGACTCTCCTGGGCAATCAGCCCCAGCATTTT
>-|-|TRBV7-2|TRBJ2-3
CASSPRGFRSYTQYF
TGTGCCAGCAGCCCCAGGGGTTTCAGGAGTTATACGCAGTATTTT
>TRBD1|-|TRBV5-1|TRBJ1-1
CASSSLTGDTEAFF
TGCGCCAGCAGCTCGTTGACAGGGGACACTGAAGCTTTCTTT
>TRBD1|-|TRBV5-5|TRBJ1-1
CASSFWTGETEAFF
TGTGCCAGCAGCTTTTGGACAGGGGAAACTGAAGCTTTCTTT
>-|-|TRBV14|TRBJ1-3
CASSQVGTSGNTIYF
TGTGCCAGCAGCCAAGTCGGTACCTCTGGAAACACCATATATTTT
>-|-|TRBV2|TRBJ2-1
CASTWTSSYNEQFF
TGTGCCAGCACCTGGACAAGCTCCTACAATGAGCAGTTCTTC
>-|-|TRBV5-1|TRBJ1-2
CASSPLEGSYTF
TGCGCCAGCAGCCCCCTAGAGGGCAGCTACACCTTC
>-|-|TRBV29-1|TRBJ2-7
CSVEDSSYEQYF
TGCAGCGTTGAGGACAGCTCCTACGAGCAGTACTTC
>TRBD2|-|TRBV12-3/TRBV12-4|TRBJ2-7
CASSTGAGEQYF
TGTGCCAGCAGTACCGGAGCGGGGGAGCAGTACTTC
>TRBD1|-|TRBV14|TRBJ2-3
CASSQDPLGQGTSTDTQYF
TGTGCCAGCAGCCAAGATCCCCTCGGACAGGGGACTAGCACAGATACGCAGTATTTT
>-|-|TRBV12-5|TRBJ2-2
CASGLLVSGTGELFF
TGTGCTAGTGGTTTACTCGTCTCAGGGACCGGGGAGCTGTTTTTT
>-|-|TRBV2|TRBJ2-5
CASSERGGETQYF
TGTGCCAGCAGTGAAAGGGGTGGGGAGACCCAGTACTTC
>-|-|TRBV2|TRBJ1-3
CASSAGGYSGNTIYF
TGTGCCAGCAGTGCGGGGGGATACTCTGGAAACACCATATATTTT
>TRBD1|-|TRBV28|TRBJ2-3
CASSPTGGHVDTQYF
TGTGCCAGCAGTCCGACAGGGGGCCATGTGGATACGCAGTATTTT
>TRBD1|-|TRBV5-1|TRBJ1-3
CASSADRGEGYTIYF
TGCGCCAGCAGCGCGGACAGGGGTGAAGGGTACACCATATATTTT
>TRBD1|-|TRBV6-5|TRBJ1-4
CASRARGLGNEKLFF
TGTGCCAGCAGGGCCAGGGGGCTCGGTAATGAAAAACTGTTTTTT
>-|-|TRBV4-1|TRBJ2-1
CASSQQGNEQFF
TGCGCCAGCAGCCAACAGGGTAACGAGCAGTTCTTC
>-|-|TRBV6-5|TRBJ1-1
CASSYYRTNTEAFF
TGTGCCAGCAGTTACTACAGGACGAACACTGAAGCTTTCTTT
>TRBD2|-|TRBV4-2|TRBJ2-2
CASSSQLAGVGTGELFF
TGTGCCAGCAGCTCTCAATTAGCGGGAGTGGGCACCGGGGAGCTGTTTTTT
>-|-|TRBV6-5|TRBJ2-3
CASSPTGKRTSQYF
TGTGCCAGCAGTCCTACAGGGAAGCGGACTTCGCAGTATTTT
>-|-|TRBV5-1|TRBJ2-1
CASSFYPGGNEQFF
TGCGCCAGCAGCTTTTACCCTGGCGGGAATGAGCAGTTCTTC
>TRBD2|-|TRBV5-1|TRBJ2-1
CASSSRTSGNSGEQFF
TGCGCCAGCAGCTCGAGGACTAGCGGGAATTCGGGTGAGCAGTTCTTC
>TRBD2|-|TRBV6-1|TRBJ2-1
CASSELPSGSSYNEQFF
TGTGCCAGCAGTGAGCTTCCTAGCGGGAGCTCCTACAATGAGCAGTTCTTC
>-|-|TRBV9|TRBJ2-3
CASSVVTGGTDTQYF
TGTGCCAGCAGCGTAGTTACGGGAGGCACAGATACGCAGTATTTT
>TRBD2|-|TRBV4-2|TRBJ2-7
CASSQILGLRGEQYF
TGTGCCAGCAGCCAGATACTGGGACTAAGAGGCGAGCAGTACTTC
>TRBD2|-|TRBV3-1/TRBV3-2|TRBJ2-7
CASSPGTSRNSYEQYF
TGTGCCAGCAGCCCCGGGACTAGTCGGAACTCCTACGAGCAGTACTTC
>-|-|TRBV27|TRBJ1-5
CATGGGDSNQPQHF
TGTGCCACGGGGGGTGGGGATAGCAATCAGCCCCAGCATTTT
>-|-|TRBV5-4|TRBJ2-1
CASSPPRGEQFF
TGTGCCAGCAGCCCCCCCCGGGGAGAGCAGTTCTTC
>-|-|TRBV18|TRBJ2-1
CASSRLQGNEQFF
TGTGCCAGCTCAAGACTTCAGGGCAATGAGCAGTTCTTC
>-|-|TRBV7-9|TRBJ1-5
CASSPVGGPQHF
TGTGCCAGCAGCCCTGTCGGGGGGCCCCAGCATTTT
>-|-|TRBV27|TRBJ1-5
CASGESGTPSNQPQHF
TGTGCCAGCGGCGAATCCGGGACACCTAGCAATCAGCCCCAGCATTTT
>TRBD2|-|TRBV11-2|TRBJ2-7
CASSLEGGAGTYEQYF
TGTGCCAGCAGCTTGGAAGGAGGAGCGGGAACCTACGAGCAGTACTTC
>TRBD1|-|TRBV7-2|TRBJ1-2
CASSLVGQGYGYTF
TGTGCCAGCAGCTTAGTCGGACAGGGCTATGGCTACACCTTC
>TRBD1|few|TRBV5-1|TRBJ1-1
CASSLFTHGQVNTEAFF
TGCGCCAGCAGCTTGTTTACCCATGGACAGGTGAACACTGAAGCTTTCTTT
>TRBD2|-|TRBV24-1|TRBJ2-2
CATRGLAGRTGELFF
TGTGCCACCCGTGGACTAGCGGGGCGCACCGGGGAGCTGTTTTTT
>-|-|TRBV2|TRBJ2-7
CASGLGGSRYEQYF
TGTGCCAGCGGGCTAGGGGGTAGTCGGTACGAGCAGTACTTC
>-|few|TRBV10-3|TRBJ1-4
CAISKTANEKLFF
TGTGCCATCAGTAAAACTGCTAATGAAAAACTGTTTTTT
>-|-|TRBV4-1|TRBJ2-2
CASSQPTSTDGELFF
TGCGCCAGCAGCCAACCTACCTCCACTGACGGGGAGCTGTTTTTT
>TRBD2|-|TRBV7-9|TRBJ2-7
CASSETSGGYEQYF
TGTGCCAGCAGCGAGACTAGCGGAGGATACGAGCAGTACTTC
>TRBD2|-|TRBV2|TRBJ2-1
CASMERGPSWQFF
TGTGCCAGCATGGAGCGGGGGCCTTCATGGCAGTTCTTC
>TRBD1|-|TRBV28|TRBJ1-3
CASSSTGDGSGNTIYF
TGTGCCAGCAGTTCGACAGGGGACGGCTCTGGAAACACCATATATTTT
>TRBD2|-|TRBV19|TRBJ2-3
CASGLGLAGFTQYF
TGTGCCAGTGGCCTGGGGCTAGCGGGGTTTACGCAGTATTTT